A single count supports the clone carrying this T cell receptor (beta chain). Its antigen remains unknown. Assay: immunoSEQ multiplex PCR; the TCRdb copy retains only in-frame clones and omits some. Seen here are under 140,000 clones, 88% observed once, and the top ten hold approximately 1.5%. The data were obtained in a study of cytomegalovirus exposure and HLA in healthy donors. The germline V gene encodes CDR1 SQVTM and CDR2 ANQGSEA. V dropped 1 base and J dropped 7; count of bases not matched to a gene: 10. This CDR3 spans 16 amino acids. Study conclusions and caveats: TCR beta chains numbering some 160 were designated cytomegalovirus-associated.

Sequenced: PBMCs. The rearrangement joins TRBV29-1 to TRBJ2-5, with 12 positions matching TRBD2. This TCR derives from a woman in her 30s in good health and CMV-seropositive. DNA of the CDR3: TGCAGCGTTGAAGGACTAGCGGGGGCCGAAGGGGGGACCCAGTACTTC. As protein: CSVEGLAGAEGGTQYF. Combining the CDR3 with reference TRBV29-1 and TRBJ2-5 gives the whole variable domain SAVISQKPSRDICQRGTSLTIQCQVDSQVTMMFWYRQQPGQSLTLIATANQGSEATYESGFVIDKFPISRPNLTFSTLTVSNMSPEDSSIYLCSVEGLAGAEGGTQYFGPGTRLLVL.